This T cell receptor beta chain comes out of a study of CD8 T cells in ankylosing spondylitis. General study points: The authors reported significant enrichment of disease-linked clones in matched ankylosing spondylitis synovial fluid. A TCR beta motif of about 8 highly homologous variants appeared characteristic of ankylosing spondylitis blood. Reactive arthritis synovial fluid and blood were previously reported to contain some motif variants.

Unmatched junction bases numbered 5, after V lost 5 bases and J lost 0 bases. The germline V gene has CDR1 PRHDT and CDR2 FYEKMQ (reference sequence). The CDR3 is 15 amino acids. Construction of TCR beta libraries was performed using quantitative 5'-RACE with molecular barcodes. One entry per CDR3 protein results from TCRdb running MiXCR on the 5' RACE reads. The sample shows 200,000 to 250,000 distinct CDR3 sequences, around 6.6% of them seen only once. This clonotype was seen a few times. Its antigen is not identified. J is TRBJ2-7 and V is TRBV13; 9 nucleotides agree with TRBD1. Material for sequencing was blood, either unsorted or a sorted T cell fraction (not recorded which). The receptor was derived from a male donor with ankylosing spondylitis. CDR3 loop: CASSPDRGSSYEQYF. The CDR3 DNA is TGTGCCAGCAGCCCCGACAGGGGGTCCTCCTACGAGCAGTACTTC.